The 18 T cell receptor beta chains reported below all come from one sample, sequenced in a study of blood T cell repertoires in COVID-19. Some clones are missing from TCRdb's copy, which holds only in-frame ones; the method was immunoSEQ multiplex PCR. Of about 48,000 clones in the sample, about 84% were seen once. Sequencing was performed on peripheral blood. The receptors derive from a woman aged 60-75 years with acute or convalescent COVID-19.

The chain recombines TRBV6-6 with TRBJ1-5, with D uncertain. Per the germline V gene, CDR1 is MNHNY and CDR2 is SVGAGI (reference sequence). The CDR3 spans 14 residues. Trimming left V 8 bases short and J 0 bases short, with 11 bases between. The CDR3 bases are TGTGCCAGCTCGGGAGCTTATAGCAATCAGCCCCAGCATTTT. Protein: CASSGAYSNQPQHF.

The chain recombines TRBV9 with TRBJ1-1; unclear D gene. V lost 4 bases and J lost 12, with 19 bases in between. This CDR3 has 13 residues. Germline lookup yields CDR1 SGDLS and CDR2 YYNGEE. The CDR3 is CASSPTTSGIPFF. For the CDR3, the DNA is TGTGCCAGCAGCCCTACTACGTCGGGTATACCTTTCTTT.

V and J are TRBV7-8 and TRBJ1-2; a possible D gene is TRBD1 (5 bases). Germline lookup yields CDR1 SGHVS and CDR2 FQNEAQ. The CDR3 consists of 12 residues. The ends were cut back, 4 bases at V and 7 bases at J, with 10 bases in the middle. In nucleotides, the CDR3 is TGTGCCAGCAGCTCAGGGAGGAGTGGCTACACCTTC. Translating it yields CASSSGRSGYTF.

This clone came up once. This rearrangement joins TRBV27 to TRBJ1-4, with 7 bases aligning to TRBD1. Unmatched junction bases numbered 9, after V lost 8 bases and J lost 6 bases. This CDR3 is 14 amino acids long. Germline values: CDR1 MNHEY, CDR2 SMNVEV (reference sequence). Here the CDR3 reads CASRETGSHEKLFF. In DNA form, the CDR3 reads TGTGCCAGCCGGGAGACAGGGAGTCATGAAAAACTGTTTTTT.

V is TRBV18 and J is TRBJ1-5; weak D call: TRBD1 (6 bases). Germline lookup yields CDR1 KGHSH and CDR2 LQKENI. V dropped 3 bases and J dropped 1 base, with 19 bases sitting between them. This CDR3 contains 18 residues. The CDR3 DNA reads as TGTGCCAGCTCACCGGCCTCCTCGGGGGGCTCGAGCAATCAGCCCCAGCATTTT. Amino acid sequence: CASSPASSGGSSNQPQHF.

This clone was counted a single time. V gene TRBV29-1 combines with J gene TRBJ1-4; D possibly corresponds to TRBD1 (6 bases). Germline V lookup: CDR1 SQVTM, CDR2 ANQGSEA. The CDR3 totals 13 residues. With 4 bases removed from V and 8 bases from J, the gap between germline ends came to 14 bases. The CDR3 spells CSVGAGAGEKLFF. DNA of the CDR3: TGCAGCGTTGGGGCGGGGGCAGGAGAAAAACTGTTTTTT.

The chain joins TRBV5-4 to TRBJ1-2; 7 nucleotides match TRBD1. The ends lost 3 bases at V and 8 bases at J; junction bases unmatched: 7. This CDR3 has 13 amino acids. From germline, CDR1 is SGHNT and CDR2 YYREEE (reference sequence). DNA of the CDR3: TGTGCCAGCAGCTCAGGACAGGAACCCGGCTACACCTTC. Its protein product is CASSSGQEPGYTF.

The rearrangement joins TRBV20-1 to TRBJ2-7; D is unresolved. The CDR3 sequence is 11 residues long. Trimming stripped 3 bases from V and 6 bases from J, with 9 bases between. Germline loops: CDR1 DFQATT, CDR2 SNEGSKA (reference sequence). CDR3 nucleotide sequence: TGCAGTGCTAGGGTAGTCGGCGAGCAGTACTTC. Translation: CSARVVGEQYF.

The chain combines TRBV7-9 with TRBJ1-1; TRBD1 agrees at 7 bases. Trimming at V came to 5 bases and at J to 6 bases, leaving 6 bases not matched to a gene. Germline values: CDR1 SEHNR, CDR2 FQNEAQ (reference sequence). This CDR3 is 13 amino acids long. As DNA, the CDR3 is TGTGCCAGCAGCCTCGTCCAGGGGGCTGAAGCTTTCTTT. It encodes CASSLVQGAEAFF.

The J gene is TRBJ1-2, the V gene TRBV5-1; 8 nucleotides match TRBD1. The germline gives CDR1 SGHRS, CDR2 YFSETQ. This CDR3 contains 15 residues. Trimming cost V 4 bases and J 1 base; bases outside gene matches: 6. The CDR3, as DNA: TGCGCCAGCAGCGGCCGGACAGGGATTAACTATGGCTACACCTTC. This encodes CASSGRTGINYGYTF.

The chain uses TRBV20-1 and TRBJ1-6; D uncertain. Trimming cost V 0 bases and J 13 bases, with 7 bases left between them. This CDR3 is 11 amino acids long. CDR1 and CDR2 (germline): DFQATT, SNEGSKA (reference sequence). In DNA form, the CDR3 reads TGCAGTGCTAGAGAGGGCCGTCCCCTCCACTTT. Its translation is CSAREGRPLHF.

The CDR3 nucleotides are TGTGCCAGCTCACAGGACAGCTATGGCTACACCTTC. As protein: CASSQDSYGYTF. This chain uses TRBV18 with TRBJ1-2; maybe TRBD1 (6 bases). The CDR3 is made up of 12 amino acids. Trimming took 4 bases from V and 4 from J, leaving 7 bases between them. CDR1 and CDR2 from the germline V gene are KGHSH and LQKENI.

The chain combines TRBV18 with TRBJ2-7; 12 bases are shared with TRBD2. This CDR3 has 15 residues. With V trimmed by 3 bases and J by 2 bases, 2 bases remained unmatched. Germline loops: CDR1 KGHSH, CDR2 LQKENI. The CDR3 is CASSPGLAGAYEQYF. The CDR3 DNA reads as TGTGCCAGCTCACCGGGACTAGCGGGCGCCTACGAGCAGTACTTC.

The chain carries TRBV15 and TRBJ2-2; unclear D gene. Germline CDR1 LNHNV, CDR2 YYDKDF (reference sequence). Trimming stripped 0 bases from V and 8 bases from J, with 10 bases between. The CDR3 has 14 residues. This CDR3 reads CATSRDRVRGELFF. CDR3 nucleotides: TGTGCCACCAGCAGAGATCGGGTTAGGGGGGAGCTGTTTTTT.

The genes are TRBV7-8 and TRBJ1-3; TRBD1 might be the D (5 bases). CDR3 length: 17 residues. The germline V and J ends were trimmed by 1 base and 0 bases, with 13 bases remaining between them. The germline V gene encodes CDR1 SGHVS and CDR2 FQNEAQ. The CDR3 loop is CASSLETRTTSGNTIYF. In nucleotides, the CDR3 is TGTGCCAGCAGCTTAGAGACACGGACAACCTCTGGAAACACCATATATTTT. Complete variable domain (other parts from reference TRBV7-8 and TRBJ1-3): GAGVSQSPRYKVAKRGQDVALRCDPISGHVSLFWYQQALGQGPEFLTYFQNEAQLDKSGLPSDRFFAERPEGSVSTLKIQRTQQEDSAVYLCASSLETRTTSGNTIYFGEGSWLTVV.

The sample holds a few counts of this clone. The J gene is TRBJ1-5, the V gene TRBV4-3, with D tentatively TRBD1 (5 bases). Germline V gene lookup returns CDR1 LGHNA and CDR2 YSLEER. V lost 0 bases, J lost 4 bases, and 16 bases lay in between. The CDR3 is made up of 17 amino acids. The CDR3 loop is CASSQDLGAGWNQPQHF. In DNA, the CDR3 is TGCGCCAGCAGCCAAGATCTAGGGGCAGGGTGGAATCAGCCCCAGCATTTT.

V usage is TRBV14 and J usage is TRBJ1-1, with a possible D match to TRBD1 (5 bases). V lost 6 bases to trimming and J lost 1 base, with 15 bases between them. Looked up from germline, CDR1 is SGHDN and CDR2 is FVKESK. The CDR3 is made up of 15 amino acids. CDR3 coding DNA: TGTGCCAGCAGTCGCGGGGCGGGAGCGAACACTGAAGCTTTCTTT. This sequence encodes CASSRGAGANTEAFF.

The chain links TRBV4-1 to TRBJ2-5, with a weak D call TRBD2 (5 bases). Germline V gene lookup returns CDR1 MGHRA and CDR2 YSYEKL. V dropped 1 base and J dropped 2 bases, with 11 bases sitting between them. The CDR3 runs to 15 residues. As DNA, the CDR3 is TGCGCCAGCAGCCAAGTTTCGACTATACAAGAGACCCAGTACTTC. It specifies CASSQVSTIQETQYF.